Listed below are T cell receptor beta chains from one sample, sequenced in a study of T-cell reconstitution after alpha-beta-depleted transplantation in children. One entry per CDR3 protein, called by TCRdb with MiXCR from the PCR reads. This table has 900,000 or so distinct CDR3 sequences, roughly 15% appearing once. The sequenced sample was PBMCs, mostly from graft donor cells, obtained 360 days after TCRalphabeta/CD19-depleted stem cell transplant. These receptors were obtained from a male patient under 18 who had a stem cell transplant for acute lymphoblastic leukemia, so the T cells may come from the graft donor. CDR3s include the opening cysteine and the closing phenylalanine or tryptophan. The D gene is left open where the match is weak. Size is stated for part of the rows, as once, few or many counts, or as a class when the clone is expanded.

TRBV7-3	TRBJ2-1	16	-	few	CASSLGPDSSYNEQFF	TGTGCCAGCAGCTTGGGTCCAGATTCGTCCTACAATGAGCAGTTCTTC
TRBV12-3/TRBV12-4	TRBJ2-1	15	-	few	CASSASGTSYNEQFF	TGTGCCAGCAGTGCGAGTGGGACTTCCTACAATGAGCAGTTCTTC
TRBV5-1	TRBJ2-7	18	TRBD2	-	CASSLGGGTSGPSYEQYF	TGCGCCAGCAGCTTGGGCGGGGGGACTAGCGGTCCTTCCTACGAGCAGTACTTC
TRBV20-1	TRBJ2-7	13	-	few	CSARSGSTYEQYF	TGCAGTGCTAGGAGCGGTTCCACCTACGAGCAGTACTTC
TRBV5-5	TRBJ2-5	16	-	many	CASSFRGRTIQETQYF	TGTGCCAGCAGCTTCCGGGGGCGGACGATCCAAGAGACCCAGTACTTC
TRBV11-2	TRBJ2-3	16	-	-	CASSLPRTKGTDTQYF	TGTGCCAGCAGCTTACCACGGACTAAGGGGACAGATACGCAGTATTTT
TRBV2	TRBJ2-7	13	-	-	CASSGPLANEQYF	TGTGCCAGCAGTGGCCCTCTAGCAAACGAGCAGTACTTC
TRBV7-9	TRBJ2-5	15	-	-	CASSAGPLNGETQYF	TGTGCCAGCAGCGCCGGACCTCTGAATGGGGAGACCCAGTACTTC
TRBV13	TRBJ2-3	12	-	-	CASSLGQYTQYF	TGTGCCAGCAGCTTAGGCCAATATACGCAGTATTTT
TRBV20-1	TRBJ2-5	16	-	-	CSARPAGVKIQETQYF	TGCAGTGCTAGACCTGCAGGGGTTAAGATCCAAGAGACCCAGTACTTC
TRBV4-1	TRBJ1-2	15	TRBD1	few	CASSHPGQAFYGYTF	TGCGCCAGCAGCCACCCGGGACAGGCCTTCTATGGCTACACCTTC
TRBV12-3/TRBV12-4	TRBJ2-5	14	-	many	CASSLALPGETQYF	TGTGCCAGCAGTTTAGCCCTCCCCGGGGAGACCCAGTACTTC
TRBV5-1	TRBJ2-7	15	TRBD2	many	CASSSRLAEPREQYF	TGCGCCAGCAGCTCCCGACTAGCGGAACCTCGCGAGCAGTACTTC
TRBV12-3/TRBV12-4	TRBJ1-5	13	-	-	CASRFGQNQPQHF	TGTGCCAGCAGATTCGGACAGAATCAGCCCCAGCATTTT
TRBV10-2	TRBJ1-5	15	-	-	CASSDGLYSNQPQHF	TGCGCCAGCAGTGACGGGTTATATAGCAATCAGCCCCAGCATTTT
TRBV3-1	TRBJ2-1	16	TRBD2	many	CASSQEVLAGSNEQFF	TGTGCCAGCAGCCAAGAAGTACTAGCGGGATCCAATGAGCAGTTCTTC
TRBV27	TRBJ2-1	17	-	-	CASSLVSGTPLGNEQFF	TGTGCCAGCAGTTTAGTCTCCGGGACTCCCTTAGGCAATGAGCAGTTCTTC
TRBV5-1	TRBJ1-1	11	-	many	CASSLDRSAFF	TGCGCCAGCAGCTTGGATAGGTCAGCTTTCTTT
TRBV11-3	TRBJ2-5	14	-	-	CASSSETGQETQYF	TGTGCCAGCAGTTCCGAAACAGGGCAAGAGACCCAGTACTTC
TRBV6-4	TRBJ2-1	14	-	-	CASSGPGAGDEQFF	TGTGCCAGCAGTGGCCCCGGGGCCGGGGATGAGCAGTTCTTC
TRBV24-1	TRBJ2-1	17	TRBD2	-	CATSDRGLAGGPNEQFF	TGTGCCACCAGTGATCGCGGACTAGCGGGAGGACCCAATGAGCAGTTCTTC
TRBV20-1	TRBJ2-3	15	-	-	CSANHLYIERRTQYF	TGCAGTGCTAACCACCTCTATATTGAGCGGCGTACGCAGTATTTT
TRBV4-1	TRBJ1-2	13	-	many	CASSDLTGYGYTF	TGCGCCAGCAGCGACTTGACAGGCTATGGCTACACCTTC
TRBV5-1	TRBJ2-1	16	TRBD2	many	CASNTPGLAGYNEQFF	TGCGCCAGCAACACCCCGGGACTAGCGGGATACAATGAGCAGTTCTTC
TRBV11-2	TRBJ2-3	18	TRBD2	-	CASRPPTFLAGGRDTQYF	TGTGCCAGCAGGCCCCCCACCTTCCTAGCGGGAGGGCGAGATACGCAGTATTTT
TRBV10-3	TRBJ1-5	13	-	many	CAISGESSQPQHF	TGTGCCATCAGTGGAGAGAGTAGTCAGCCCCAGCATTTT
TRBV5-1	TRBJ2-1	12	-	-	CASSLAGPAWDF	TGCGCCAGCAGCTTGGCAGGCCCGGCATGGGACTTC
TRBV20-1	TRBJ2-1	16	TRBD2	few	CSARLTGGLAGDEQFF	TGCAGTGCTAGATTGACAGGGGGACTAGCGGGAGATGAGCAGTTCTTC
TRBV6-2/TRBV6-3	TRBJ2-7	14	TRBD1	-	CASSYGDRGYEQYF	TGTGCCAGCAGTTACGGGGACAGGGGCTACGAGCAGTACTTC
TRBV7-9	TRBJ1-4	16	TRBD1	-	CASSLGQGAYNEKLFF	TGTGCCAGCAGCCTCGGACAGGGAGCCTATAATGAAAAACTGTTTTTT
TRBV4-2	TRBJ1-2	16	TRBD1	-	CASSQTRGQGSYGYTF	TGTGCCAGCAGCCAGACCCGGGGACAGGGGAGCTATGGCTACACCTTC
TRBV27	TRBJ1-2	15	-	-	CASSRGGITNYGYTF	TGTGCCAGCAGCAGAGGGGGGATAACTAACTATGGCTACACCTTC
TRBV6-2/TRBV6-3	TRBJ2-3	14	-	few	CASSWSWTQDTQYF	TGTGCCAGCAGTTGGAGCTGGACCCAGGATACGCAGTATTTT
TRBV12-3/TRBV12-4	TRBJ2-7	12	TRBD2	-	CASSTSGYEQYF	TGTGCCAGCAGTACTAGCGGCTACGAGCAGTACTTC
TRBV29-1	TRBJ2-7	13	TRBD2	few	CSAVTSGRDEQYF	TGCAGCGCCGTGACTAGCGGGAGGGACGAGCAGTACTTC
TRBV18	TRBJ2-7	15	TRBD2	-	CASSPYSLAGEKQYF	TGTGCCAGCTCACCTTACTCACTAGCGGGAGAAAAGCAGTACTTC
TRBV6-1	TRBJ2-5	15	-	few	CASSIGSGFQETQYF	TGTGCCAGCAGTATCGGGTCAGGGTTCCAAGAGACCCAGTACTTC
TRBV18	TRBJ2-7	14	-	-	CASSPSTSSYEQYF	TGTGCCAGCTCACCTTCCACTAGCTCCTACGAGCAGTACTTC
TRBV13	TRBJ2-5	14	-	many	CASSFIGRPETQYF	TGTGCCAGCAGCTTCATCGGAAGACCAGAGACCCAGTACTTC
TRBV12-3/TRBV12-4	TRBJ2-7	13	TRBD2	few	CATRTSGTYEQYF	TGTGCCACCAGGACTAGCGGGACCTACGAGCAGTACTTC
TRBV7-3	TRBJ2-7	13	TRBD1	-	CASSQRTGREQYF	TGTGCCAGCAGCCAGAGGACAGGGCGGGAGCAGTACTTC
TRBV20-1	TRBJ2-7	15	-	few	CSAGETEGVFNEQYF	TGCAGTGCTGGGGAAACCGAAGGTGTCTTTAACGAGCAGTACTTC
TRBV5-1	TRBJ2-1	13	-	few	CASSLGDIDEQFF	TGCGCCAGCAGCTTGGGAGATATCGATGAGCAGTTCTTC
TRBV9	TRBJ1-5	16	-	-	CASSVSGGGFDQPQHF	TGTGCCAGCAGCGTAAGTGGTGGGGGGTTCGATCAGCCCCAGCATTTT
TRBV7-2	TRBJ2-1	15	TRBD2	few	CASRAPGLAGNEQFF	TGTGCCAGCAGAGCACCGGGACTAGCGGGAAATGAGCAGTTCTTC
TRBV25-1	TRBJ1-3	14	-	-	CASSDPNSGNTIYF	TGTGCCAGCAGTGACCCGAACTCTGGAAACACCATATATTTT
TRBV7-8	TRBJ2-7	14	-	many	CASSFRDFSYEQYF	TGTGCCAGCAGCTTTCGGGACTTCTCCTACGAGCAGTACTTC
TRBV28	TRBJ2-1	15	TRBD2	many	CASSYSGRSYNEQFF	TGTGCCAGCAGTTATAGCGGGAGATCGTACAATGAGCAGTTCTTC
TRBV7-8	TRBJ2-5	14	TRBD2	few	CATHSGRTGETQYF	TGTGCCACCCATAGCGGGAGAACTGGGGAGACCCAGTACTTC
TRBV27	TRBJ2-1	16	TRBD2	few	CASSTYSAGGPHEQFF	TGTGCCAGCAGTACCTACTCAGCGGGAGGGCCCCATGAGCAGTTCTTC
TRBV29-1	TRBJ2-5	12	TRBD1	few	CSVGQLQETQYF	TGCAGCGTGGGACAGCTGCAAGAGACCCAGTACTTC